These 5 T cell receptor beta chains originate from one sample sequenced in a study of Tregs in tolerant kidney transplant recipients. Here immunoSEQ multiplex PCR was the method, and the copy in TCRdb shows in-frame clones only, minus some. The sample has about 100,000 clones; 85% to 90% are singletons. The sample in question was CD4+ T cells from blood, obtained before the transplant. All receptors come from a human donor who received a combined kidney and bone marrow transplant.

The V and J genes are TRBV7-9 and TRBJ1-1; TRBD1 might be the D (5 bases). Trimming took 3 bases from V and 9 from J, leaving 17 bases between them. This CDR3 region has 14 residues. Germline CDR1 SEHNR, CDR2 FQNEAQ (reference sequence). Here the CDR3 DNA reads TGTGCCAGCAGCTTCACTCAGGGAATGCGCAAAGCTTTCTTT. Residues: CASSFTQGMRKAFF.

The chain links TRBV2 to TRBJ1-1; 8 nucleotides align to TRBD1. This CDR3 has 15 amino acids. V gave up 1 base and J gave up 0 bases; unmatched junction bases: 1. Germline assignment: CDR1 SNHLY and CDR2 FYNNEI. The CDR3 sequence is CASSEVQGVNTEAFF. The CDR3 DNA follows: TGTGCCAGCAGTGAAGTACAGGGGGTGAACACTGAAGCTTTCTTT. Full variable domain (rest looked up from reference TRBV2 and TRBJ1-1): EPEVTQTPSHQVTQMGQEVILRCVPISNHLYFYWYRQILGQKVEFLVSFYNNEISEKSEIFDDQFSVERPDGSNFTLKIRSTKLEDSAMYFCASSEVQGVNTEAFFGQGTRLTVV.

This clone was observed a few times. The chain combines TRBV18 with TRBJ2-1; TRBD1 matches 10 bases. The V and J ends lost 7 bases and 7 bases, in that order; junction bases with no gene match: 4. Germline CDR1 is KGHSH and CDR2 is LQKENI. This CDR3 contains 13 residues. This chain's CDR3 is CASYGQGENEQFF. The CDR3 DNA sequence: TGTGCCAGCTACGGACAGGGGGAAAATGAGCAGTTCTTC.

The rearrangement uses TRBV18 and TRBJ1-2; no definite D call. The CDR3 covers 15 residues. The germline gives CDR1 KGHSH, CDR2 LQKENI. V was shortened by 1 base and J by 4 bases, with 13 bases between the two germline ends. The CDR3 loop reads CASSPRTDYPYGYTF. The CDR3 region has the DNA TGTGCCAGCTCACCACGGACGGACTACCCCTATGGCTACACCTTC.

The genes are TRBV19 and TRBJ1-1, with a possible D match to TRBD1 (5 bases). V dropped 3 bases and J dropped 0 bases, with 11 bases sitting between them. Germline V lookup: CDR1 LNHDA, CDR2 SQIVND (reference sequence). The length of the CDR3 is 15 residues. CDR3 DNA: TGTGCCAGTAGTATCCAGGGAGGAGTGAACACTGAAGCTTTCTTT. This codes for CASSIQGGVNTEAFF.